These T cell receptor beta chains were read from a single sample in a study of T cell repertoires in cytomegalovirus infection. No antigens are known for them. TCRdb reanalysed the reads using MiXCR and keeps one entry per CDR3 protein. In the table there are 750,000 to 950,000 distinct CDR3 sequences, about 28% of which are singletons. The material sequenced was cultured CD8+ T cells from PBMCs, taken from culture after CMV antigen stimulation. These receptors were collected from a human donor in good health (CMV status not recorded). Some clones in this sample may be carry-over from other donors' samples. Both conserved end residues are part of each CDR3. The order of the fields is J gene, V gene, clone size, D gene, CDR3 protein, CDR3 DNA. D genes are given only for firm matches. For some rows the clone size is stated as once, few or many, or as a class when expanded; others skip it.

>TRBJ1-1|TRBV27|.|.
CASSSQGGTEALF
TGTGCCAGCAGTTCACAGGGAGGCACTGAAGCTTTGTTT
>TRBJ1-5|TRBV6-2/TRBV6-3|.|.
CASSYPMAVQVGQPQHF
TGTGCCAGCAGTTACCCGATGGCAGTTCAAGTTGGTCAGCCCCAGCATTTT
>TRBJ2-1|TRBV10-2|few|.
CASSESGVDEQFF
TGCGCCAGCAGTGAGTCGGGGGTCGATGAGCAGTTCTTC
>TRBJ2-1|TRBV24-1|.|TRBD1
CATMDRVRRHEQFF
TGTGCCACCATGGACAGGGTCAGGCGGCATGAGCAGTTCTTC
>TRBJ2-1|TRBV12-3/TRBV12-4|few|TRBD2
CASNERTSGYNEQFF
TGTGCCAGCAACGAGCGGACTAGCGGATACAATGAGCAGTTCTTC
>TRBJ1-1|TRBV4-1|many|.
CASSPVRGMNTEAFF
TGCGCCAGCAGCCCAGTGAGGGGGATGAACACTGAAGCTTTCTTT
>TRBJ2-7|TRBV5-4|few|.
CASSPGHHYEQYF
TGTGCCAGCAGCCCGGGACACCACTACGAGCAGTACTTC
>TRBJ2-2|TRBV10-3|.|.
CAISDGSGELFF
TGTGCCATCAGTGACGGCTCTGGGGAGCTGTTTTTT
>TRBJ2-3|TRBV27|once|.
CASRPNGGLTDTQYF
TGTGCCAGCAGACCTAATGGGGGTCTGACAGATACGCAGTATTTT
>TRBJ1-4|TRBV7-8|once|TRBD1
CASSPGQGASIEKLFF
TGTGCCAGCAGCCCGGGACAGGGGGCCTCTATTGAAAAACTGTTTTTT